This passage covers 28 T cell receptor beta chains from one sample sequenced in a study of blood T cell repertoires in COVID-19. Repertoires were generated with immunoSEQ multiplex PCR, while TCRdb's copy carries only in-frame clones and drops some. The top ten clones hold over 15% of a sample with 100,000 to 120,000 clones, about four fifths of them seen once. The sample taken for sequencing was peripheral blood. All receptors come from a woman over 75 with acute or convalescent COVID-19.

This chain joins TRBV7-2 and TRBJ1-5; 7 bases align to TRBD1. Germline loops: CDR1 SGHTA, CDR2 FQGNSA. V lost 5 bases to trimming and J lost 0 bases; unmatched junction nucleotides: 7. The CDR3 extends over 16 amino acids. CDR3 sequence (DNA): TGTGCCAGCAGCCGGGCAGGGGGATATAGCAATCAGCCCCAGCATTTT. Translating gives CASSRAGGYSNQPQHF.

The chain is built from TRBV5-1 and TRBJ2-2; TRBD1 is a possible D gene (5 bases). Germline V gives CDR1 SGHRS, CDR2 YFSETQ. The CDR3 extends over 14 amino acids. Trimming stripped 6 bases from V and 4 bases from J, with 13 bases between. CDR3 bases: TGCGCCAGCAAGTCCAGGGTGGGCACCGGGGAGCTGTTTTTT. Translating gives CASKSRVGTGELFF.

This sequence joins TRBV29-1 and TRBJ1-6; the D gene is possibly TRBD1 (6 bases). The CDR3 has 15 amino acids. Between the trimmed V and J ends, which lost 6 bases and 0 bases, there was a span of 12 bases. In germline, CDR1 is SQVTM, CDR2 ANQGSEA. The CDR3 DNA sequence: TGCAGCGTGCGGCAGGGGCCCTCCTATAATTCACCCCTCCACTTT. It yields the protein CSVRQGPSYNSPLHF.

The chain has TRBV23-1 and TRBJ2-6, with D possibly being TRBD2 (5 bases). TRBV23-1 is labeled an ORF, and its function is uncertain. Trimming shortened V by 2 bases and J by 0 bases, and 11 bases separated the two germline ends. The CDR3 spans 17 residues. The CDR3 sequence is CASSQPGLPSGANVLTF. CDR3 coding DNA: TGCGCCAGCAGTCAACCAGGACTGCCCTCTGGGGCCAACGTCCTGACTTTC.

Written as DNA, the CDR3 is TGTGCCAGCAGCCCAACGGGGCAGGGGACTTCACCCCTCCACTTT. Amino acids: CASSPTGQGTSPLHF. This chain connects TRBV27 to TRBJ1-6, with TRBD1 as a possible D gene (6 bases). V lost 6 bases and J lost 9, with 18 bases in between. Germline V lookup: CDR1 MNHEY, CDR2 SMNVEV (reference sequence). The CDR3 is 15 amino acids.

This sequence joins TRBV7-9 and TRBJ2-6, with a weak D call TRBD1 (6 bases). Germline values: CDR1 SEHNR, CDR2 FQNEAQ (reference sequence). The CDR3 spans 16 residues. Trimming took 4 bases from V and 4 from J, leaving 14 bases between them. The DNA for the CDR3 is TGTGCCAGCAGCTACCTTACAGGGACCGGGGCCAACGTCCTGACTTTC. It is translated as CASSYLTGTGANVLTF.

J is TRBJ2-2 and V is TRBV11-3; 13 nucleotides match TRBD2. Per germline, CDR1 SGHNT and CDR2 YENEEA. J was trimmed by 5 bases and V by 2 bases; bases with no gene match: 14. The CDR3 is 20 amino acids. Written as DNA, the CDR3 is TGTGCCAGCAGCTTAAGACGTGGACTAGCGGGAGTAGAGCGGACCGGGGAGCTGTTTTTT. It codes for CASSLRRGLAGVERTGELFF. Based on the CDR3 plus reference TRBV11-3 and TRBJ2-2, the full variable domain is EAGVVQSPRYKIIEKKQPVAFWCNPISGHNTLYWYLQNLGQGPELLIRYENEEAVDDSQLPKDRFSAERLKGVDSTLKIQPAELGDSAVYLCASSLRRGLAGVERTGELFFGEGSRLTVL.

CDR3 in amino acids: CASSESEGRSSYEQYV. The DNA of the CDR3 is TGTGCCAGCAGTGAATCGGAGGGAAGGAGCTCCTACGAGCAGTACGTC. This sequence joins TRBV25-1 and TRBJ2-7; TRBD2 is a possible D gene (6 bases). There are 16 residues in the CDR3. Trimming took 1 base from V and 0 from J, leaving 13 bases between them. From germline, CDR1 is MGHDK and CDR2 SYGVNS.

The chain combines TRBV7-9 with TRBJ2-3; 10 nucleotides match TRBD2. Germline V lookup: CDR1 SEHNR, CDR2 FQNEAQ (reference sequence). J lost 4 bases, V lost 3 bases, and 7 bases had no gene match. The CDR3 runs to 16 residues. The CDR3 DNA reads TGTGCCAGCAGCTTGGAAGCGGGAGGGGTTCCAGATACGCAGTATTTT. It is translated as CASSLEAGGVPDTQYF.

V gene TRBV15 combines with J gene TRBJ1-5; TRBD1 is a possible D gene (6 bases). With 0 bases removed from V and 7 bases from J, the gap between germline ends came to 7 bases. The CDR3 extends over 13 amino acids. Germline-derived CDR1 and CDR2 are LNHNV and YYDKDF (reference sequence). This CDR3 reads CATSREGTQPQHF. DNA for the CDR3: TGTGCCACCAGCAGAGAAGGGACACAGCCCCAGCATTTT.

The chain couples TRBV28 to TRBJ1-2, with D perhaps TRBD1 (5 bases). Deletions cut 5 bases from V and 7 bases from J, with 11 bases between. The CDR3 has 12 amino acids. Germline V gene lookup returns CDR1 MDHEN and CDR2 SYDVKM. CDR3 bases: TGTGCCAGCAGTCGGGCAAGGGGTGGCTACACCTTC. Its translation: CASSRARGGYTF.

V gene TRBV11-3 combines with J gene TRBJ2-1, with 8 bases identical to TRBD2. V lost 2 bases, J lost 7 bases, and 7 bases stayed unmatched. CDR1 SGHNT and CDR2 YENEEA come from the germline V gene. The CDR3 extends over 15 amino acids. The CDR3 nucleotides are TGTGCCAGCAGCTTAATTGTGACTAGCGCGAATGAGCAGTTCTTC. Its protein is CASSLIVTSANEQFF.

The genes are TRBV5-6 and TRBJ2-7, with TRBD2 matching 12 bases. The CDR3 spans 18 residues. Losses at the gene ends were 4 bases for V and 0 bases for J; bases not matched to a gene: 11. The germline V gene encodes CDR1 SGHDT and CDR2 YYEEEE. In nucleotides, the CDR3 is TGTGCCAGCAGCGCTCGGACTAGCGGGGAATTGGGCTCCTACGAGCAGTACTTC. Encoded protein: CASSARTSGELGSYEQYF.

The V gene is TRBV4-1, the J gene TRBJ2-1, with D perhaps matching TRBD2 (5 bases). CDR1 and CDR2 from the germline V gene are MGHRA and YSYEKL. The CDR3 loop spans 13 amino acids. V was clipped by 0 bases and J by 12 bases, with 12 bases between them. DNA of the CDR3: TGCGCCAGCAGCCAAGATCGAACGGGGAGGCAGTTCTTC. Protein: CASSQDRTGRQFF.

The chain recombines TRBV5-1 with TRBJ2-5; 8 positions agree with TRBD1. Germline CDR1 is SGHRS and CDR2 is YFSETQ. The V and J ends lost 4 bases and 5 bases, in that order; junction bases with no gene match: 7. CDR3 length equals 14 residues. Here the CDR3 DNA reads TGCGCCAGCAGCCCCCAACAGGGGGAGGAGACCCAGTACTTC. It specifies CASSPQQGEETQYF.

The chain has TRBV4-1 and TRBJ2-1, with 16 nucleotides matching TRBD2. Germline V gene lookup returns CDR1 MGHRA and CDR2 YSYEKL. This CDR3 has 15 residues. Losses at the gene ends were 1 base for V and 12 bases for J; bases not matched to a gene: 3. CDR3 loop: CASSQVGTSGRGQFF. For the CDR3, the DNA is TGCGCCAGCAGCCAAGTGGGGACTAGCGGGAGGGGGCAGTTCTTC.

The CDR3 coding sequence is TGTGCCAGCAGCCCCCGGGGACTAGCGGGAGTTGGGGCCAACGTCCTGACTTTC. This encodes CASSPRGLAGVGANVLTF. V usage is TRBV7-9 and J usage is TRBJ2-6, with 14 bases aligning to TRBD2. The CDR3 length is 18 residues. In germline, CDR1 is SEHNR, CDR2 FQNEAQ (reference sequence). Unmatched junction bases numbered 6, after V lost 5 bases and J lost 3 bases.

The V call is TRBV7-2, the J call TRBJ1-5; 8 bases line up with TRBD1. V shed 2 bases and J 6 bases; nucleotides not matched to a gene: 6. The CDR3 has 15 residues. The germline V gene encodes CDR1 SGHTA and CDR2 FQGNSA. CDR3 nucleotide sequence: TGTGCCAGCAGCTTAATGGCAGGGGGCGGTCAGCCCCAGCATTTT. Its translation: CASSLMAGGGQPQHF.

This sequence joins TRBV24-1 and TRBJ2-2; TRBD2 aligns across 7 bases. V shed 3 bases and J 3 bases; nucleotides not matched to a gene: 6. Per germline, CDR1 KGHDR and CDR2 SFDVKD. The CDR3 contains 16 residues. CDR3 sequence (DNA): TGTGCCACCAGTGATCCTCAGCGGGGTTACACCGGGGAGCTGTTTTTT. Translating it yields CATSDPQRGYTGELFF.

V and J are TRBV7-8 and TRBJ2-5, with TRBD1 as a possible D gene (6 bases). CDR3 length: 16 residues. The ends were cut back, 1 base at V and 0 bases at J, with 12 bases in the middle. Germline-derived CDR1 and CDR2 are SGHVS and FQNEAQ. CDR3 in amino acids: CASSLGFQGYQETQYF. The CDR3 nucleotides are TGTGCCAGCAGCTTAGGATTCCAGGGGTACCAAGAGACCCAGTACTTC. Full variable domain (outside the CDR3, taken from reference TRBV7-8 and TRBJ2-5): GAGVSQSPRYKVAKRGQDVALRCDPISGHVSLFWYQQALGQGPEFLTYFQNEAQLDKSGLPSDRFFAERPEGSVSTLKIQRTQQEDSAVYLCASSLGFQGYQETQYFGPGTRLLVL.

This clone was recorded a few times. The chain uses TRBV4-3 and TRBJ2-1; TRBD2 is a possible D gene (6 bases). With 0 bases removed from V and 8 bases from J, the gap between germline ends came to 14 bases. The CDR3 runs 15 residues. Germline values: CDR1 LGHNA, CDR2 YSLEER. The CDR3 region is CASSQDLDPGDEQFF. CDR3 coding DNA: TGCGCCAGCAGCCAAGATCTCGACCCGGGAGATGAGCAGTTCTTC.

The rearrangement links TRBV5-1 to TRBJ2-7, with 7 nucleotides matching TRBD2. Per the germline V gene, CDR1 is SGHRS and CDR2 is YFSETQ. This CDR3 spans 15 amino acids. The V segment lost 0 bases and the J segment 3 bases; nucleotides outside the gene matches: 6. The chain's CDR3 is CASSLGPSGDYEQYF. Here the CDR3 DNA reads TGCGCCAGCAGCTTGGGGCCTAGCGGAGACTACGAGCAGTACTTC. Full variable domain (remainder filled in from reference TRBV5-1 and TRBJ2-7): KAGVTQTPRYLIKTRGQQVTLSCSPISGHRSVSWYQQTPGQGLQFLFEYFSETQRNKGNFPGRFSGRQFSNSRSEMNVSTLELGDSALYLCASSLGPSGDYEQYFGPGTRLTVT.

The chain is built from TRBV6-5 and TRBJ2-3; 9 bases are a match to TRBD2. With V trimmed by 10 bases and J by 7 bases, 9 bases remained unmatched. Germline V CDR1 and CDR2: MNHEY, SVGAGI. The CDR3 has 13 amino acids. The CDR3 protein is CATKGLAGNTQYF. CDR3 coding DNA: TGTGCCACCAAAGGGCTAGCGGGAAATACGCAGTATTTT.

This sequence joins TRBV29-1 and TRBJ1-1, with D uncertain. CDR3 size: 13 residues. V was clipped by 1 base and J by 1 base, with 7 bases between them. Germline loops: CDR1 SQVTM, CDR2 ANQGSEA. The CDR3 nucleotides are TGCAGCGTTGAAGGAGGCCAGAACACTGAAGCTTTCTTT. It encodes CSVEGGQNTEAFF.

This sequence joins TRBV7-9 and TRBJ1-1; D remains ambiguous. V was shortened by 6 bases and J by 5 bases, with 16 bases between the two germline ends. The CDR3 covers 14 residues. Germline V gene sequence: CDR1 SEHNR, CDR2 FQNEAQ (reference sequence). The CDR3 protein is CASSPSGAETEAFF. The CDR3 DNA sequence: TGTGCCAGCAGTCCCTCGGGAGCGGAGACTGAAGCTTTCTTT.

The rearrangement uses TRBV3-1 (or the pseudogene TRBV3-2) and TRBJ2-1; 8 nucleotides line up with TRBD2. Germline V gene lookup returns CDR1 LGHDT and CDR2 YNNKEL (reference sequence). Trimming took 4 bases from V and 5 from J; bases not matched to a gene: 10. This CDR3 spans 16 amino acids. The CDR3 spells CASSLTMVAGNNEQFF. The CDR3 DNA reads TGTGCCAGCAGCCTGACAATGGTAGCGGGGAACAATGAGCAGTTCTTC.

Here the CDR3 DNA reads TGTGCTAGTGTTCCACAGGGGAGCTCCTACGAGCAGTACTTC. It yields the protein CASVPQGSSYEQYF. V gene TRBV12-5 combines with J gene TRBJ2-7, with 7 bases that match TRBD1. The CDR3 length is 14 residues. Germline CDR1 reads LGHNT; CDR2 reads FRNRAP. V gave up 7 bases and J gave up 0 bases; unmatched junction bases: 6.

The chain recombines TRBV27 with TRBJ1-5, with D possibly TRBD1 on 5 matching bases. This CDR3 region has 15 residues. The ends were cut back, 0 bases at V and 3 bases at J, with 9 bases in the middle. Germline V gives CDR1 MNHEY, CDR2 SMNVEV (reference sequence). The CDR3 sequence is CASSLSGGFNQPQHF. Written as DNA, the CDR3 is TGTGCCAGCAGTTTATCGGGGGGATTCAATCAGCCCCAGCATTTT.